This TCR beta chain was found in a study of shared clonotypes between healthy human individuals. Looking at the study overall: The study used three CD4 naive, three CD4 memory, two CD8 naive and one CD8 memory plate per donor.

It was at deep level that the assay was run. The data were produced by immunoSEQ multiplex PCR, yet TCRdb's version contains in-frame clones alone and is incomplete. Here the sample spans more than 2,000,000 clones, more than 90% being singletons. With respect to this clone: The antigen is unknown.

Broader study findings: The diversity represented, both genetic and in exposure history, was limited by few donors.

Input material: naive CD4+ T cells sorted from blood. Subset meaning: CD45RA+ positively selected. This receptor was obtained from a man aged 18 to 30 in good health.

For the CDR3, the DNA is TGCGCCAGCAGAATAGCGACTTACAATGAGCAGTTCTTC. The encoded protein is CASRIATYNEQFF. The chain links TRBV5-1 to TRBJ2-1, with D possibly TRBD2 on 5 matching bases. The CDR3 consists of 13 residues. CDR1 is SGHRS, CDR2 YFSETQ, per germline. The V end was cut by 5 bases, the J end by 4 bases, with 10 bases between.